The 24 T cell receptor beta chains below all came from one sample that was sequenced in a study of blood T cell repertoires in COVID-19. The method was immunoSEQ multiplex PCR; TCRdb's version includes in-frame clones alone and lacks a portion of them. The sample records 70,000 to 95,000 clones, under 80% being singletons. Sequencing used peripheral blood. These receptors all stem from a man between 60 and 75 years old with COVID-19, enrolled during active disease.

This chain links TRBV6-6 with TRBJ2-7; 8 bases map to TRBD1. Germline CDR1 reads MNHNY; CDR2 reads SVGAGI (reference sequence). This CDR3 region has 16 residues. J lost 0 bases, V lost 5 bases, and 9 bases had no gene match. CDR3 DNA: TGTGCCAGCAGTCGAGTAAGACAGGGGTCCTCCTACGAGCAGTACTTC. Translated, it gives CASSRVRQGSSYEQYF.

This clone appeared a few times. The chain uses TRBV7-6 and TRBJ1-1; 8 nucleotides align to TRBD1. Germline CDR1 and CDR2: SGHVS and FNYEAQ. The CDR3 has 14 residues. The V gene end was trimmed by 5 bases and the J gene end by 6 bases; junction bases not matched to a gene: 8. The CDR3 is CASSLRQGIPEAFF. The CDR3 region has the DNA TGTGCCAGCAGCCTTCGACAGGGGATACCTGAAGCTTTCTTT.

The chain uses TRBV7-2 and TRBJ2-2, with TRBD2 identical over 9 bases. Germline assignment: CDR1 SGHTA and CDR2 FQGNSA. Trimming removed 5 bases from V and 9 bases from J; junction bases left unmatched: 7. This CDR3 has 14 amino acids. The CDR3 is CASSHGLASRELFF. The DNA of the CDR3 is TGTGCCAGCAGCCATGGACTAGCGAGTCGGGAGCTGTTTTTT. The entire variable domain, with the rest obtained from reference TRBV7-2 and TRBJ2-2, is as follows: GAGVSQSPSNKVTEKGKDVELRCDPISGHTALYWYRQSLGQGLEFLIYFQGNSAPDKSGLPSDRFSAERTGGSVSTLTIQRTQQEDSAVYLCASSHGLASRELFFGEGSRLTVL.

This chain joins TRBV18 and TRBJ2-3, with 15 bases fitting TRBD2. In germline, CDR1 is KGHSH, CDR2 LQKENI. The trim removed 3 bases at V and 5 bases at J, leaving 6 bases unmatched. CDR3 size: 17 residues. The CDR3 DNA follows: TGTGCCAGCTCACCCCGGACTAGCGGGGGGGCGGAAGATACGCAGTATTTT. It specifies CASSPRTSGGAEDTQYF.

The rearrangement links TRBV12-3 or TRBV12-4 to TRBJ2-7, with 8 bases fitting TRBD2. The length of the CDR3 is 13 residues. The ends lost 6 bases at V and 5 bases at J; junction bases unmatched: 6. The CDR3 DNA is TGTGCCAGCAGGGACTCGGGGGGGAACGAGCAGTACTTC. Its translation: CASRDSGGNEQYF.

The CDR3 coding sequence is TGTGCCAGCAGCCCCGGGCAGACAGGGATCCAGCCCCAGCATTTT. The encoded protein is CASSPGQTGIQPQHF. This chain uses TRBV6-2 or TRBV6-3 with TRBJ1-5; TRBD1 aligns across 7 bases. V lost 6 bases to trimming and J lost 7 bases; unmatched junction nucleotides: 12. The length of the CDR3 is 15 residues. CDR1 and CDR2 from the germline V gene are MNHEY and SVGEGT.

This chain connects TRBV15 to TRBJ2-3, with 7 bases lining up with TRBD2. Germline CDR1 and CDR2: LNHNV and YYDKDF (reference sequence). This CDR3 region has 17 residues. With 0 bases clipped from V and 1 base from J, the junction kept 7 bases outside the gene matches. CDR3 loop: CATSRDNAGVGTDTQYF. CDR3 bases: TGTGCCACCAGCAGAGACAACGCGGGGGTTGGCACAGATACGCAGTATTTT.

The gene calls are TRBV27 and TRBJ1-6; 8 nucleotides align to TRBD1. There are 15 residues in the CDR3. The V and J ends lost 2 bases and 7 bases, in that order; junction bases with no gene match: 4. The germline V gene has CDR1 MNHEY and CDR2 SMNVEV (reference sequence). CDR3 sequence: CASSLRTGKNSPLHF. CDR3 sequence (DNA): TGTGCCAGCAGTTTACGGACAGGGAAGAATTCACCCCTCCACTTT.

With respect to this clone: The sample has other DNA sequences that encode this CDR3 too. The chain uses TRBV5-1 and TRBJ2-1; TRBD2 is a possible D gene (6 bases). The germline V and J ends were trimmed by 1 base and 0 bases, with 14 bases remaining between them. CDR1 and CDR2 (germline): SGHRS, YFSETQ. The CDR3 consists of 17 residues. Here the CDR3 reads CASSLYSSASSYNEQFF. Here the CDR3 DNA reads TGCGCCAGCAGCTTGTATTCTAGCGCCTCCTCCTACAATGAGCAGTTCTTC.

The genes are TRBV7-3 and TRBJ2-1; D possibly corresponds to TRBD2 (6 bases). Germline-derived CDR1 and CDR2 are SGHTA and FQGTGA. Trimming shortened V by 5 bases and J by 0 bases, and 14 bases separated the two germline ends. This CDR3 has 16 residues. CDR3 region: CASSPLTGSSYNEQFF. CDR3 nucleotides: TGTGCCAGCAGCCCCCTCACCGGGAGCTCCTACAATGAGCAGTTCTTC. The variable domain in full, completed from reference TRBV7-3 and TRBJ2-1, reads GAGVSQTPSNKVTEKGKYVELRCDPISGHTALYWYRQSLGQGPEFLIYFQGTGAADDSGLPNDRFFAVRPEGSVSTLKIQRTERGDSAVYLCASSPLTGSSYNEQFFGPGTRLTVL.

The chain combines TRBV6-6 with TRBJ1-5; TRBD1 matches 11 bases. The junction had 14 bases not matched to a gene; V was cut back by 5 bases and J by 2 bases. CDR1 is MNHNY, CDR2 SVGAGI, per germline (reference sequence). This CDR3 contains 19 residues. This CDR3 reads CASSPHWDRGFMGNQPQHF. CDR3 bases: TGTGCCAGCAGTCCGCATTGGGACAGGGGGTTTATGGGCAATCAGCCCCAGCATTTT.

The V and J genes are TRBV4-1 and TRBJ2-7, with D perhaps matching TRBD1 (5 bases). Per the germline V gene, CDR1 is MGHRA and CDR2 is YSYEKL. CDR3 length equals 14 residues. V lost 5 bases to trimming and J lost 5 bases, with 16 bases between them. In DNA, the CDR3 is TGCGCCAGCAGCTCCGGAGACAGTAACCACGAGCAGTACTTC. Translated: CASSSGDSNHEQYF.

The rearrangement uses TRBV19 and TRBJ1-3; a possible D gene is TRBD1 (6 bases). Trimming stripped 5 bases from V and 0 bases from J, with 14 bases between. The length of the CDR3 is 16 residues. CDR1 and CDR2 from the germline V gene are LNHDA and SQIVND (reference sequence). CDR3 in DNA: TGTGCCAGTAGTGGGAACAGGGTTGACTCTGGAAACACCATATATTTT. The encoded protein is CASSGNRVDSGNTIYF.

This clone turned up a few times. The chain links TRBV4-1 to TRBJ1-2; 7 bases map to TRBD1. Trimming at V came to 1 base and at J to 4 bases, leaving 6 bases not matched to a gene. Germline loops: CDR1 MGHRA, CDR2 YSYEKL. The CDR3 sequence is 15 residues long. CDR3 nucleotides: TGCGCCAGCAGCCAAGTGATACAGGGGCGCTATGGCTACACCTTC. This encodes CASSQVIQGRYGYTF.

The rearrangement links TRBV6-6 to TRBJ2-7; TRBD1 might be the D (5 bases). V lost 6 bases and J lost 5, with 23 bases in between. Germline V gene lookup returns CDR1 MNHNY and CDR2 SVGAGI (reference sequence). The CDR3 contains 16 residues. The CDR3 DNA follows: TGTGCCAGCAGCTCCCTGGGGCAGAAGGGCGGCGACGAGCAGTACTTC. It encodes CASSSLGQKGGDEQYF.

Here the CDR3 DNA reads TGTGCCAGCAGGCCGGGAGGGCAGCCCCAGCATTTT. It translates to CASRPGGQPQHF. The chain is built from TRBV27 and TRBJ1-5, with D uncertain. The length of the CDR3 is 12 residues. Trimming pared 6 bases from V and 7 bases from J, leaving 10 bases between. Per germline, CDR1 MNHEY and CDR2 SMNVEV (reference sequence).

The V gene is TRBV7-2, the J gene TRBJ2-5; the match to TRBD1 covers 7 bases. The CDR3 is 15 residues long. Germline lookup yields CDR1 SGHTA and CDR2 FQGNSA. J lost 3 bases, V lost 5 bases, and 9 bases had no gene match. In DNA, the CDR3 is TGTGCCAGCAGCGCTTCCGGGACAGAGAAAGAGACCCAGTACTTC. Protein sequence: CASSASGTEKETQYF.

This clone has at least ten counts. This sequence joins TRBV7-9 and TRBJ1-1, with D perhaps TRBD1 (6 bases). Trimming stripped 1 base from V and 11 bases from J, with 11 bases between. The CDR3 extends over 12 amino acids. CDR1 is SEHNR, CDR2 FQNEAQ, per germline (reference sequence). CDR3 sequence (DNA): TGTGCCAGCAGCTTAGAGGGGGTTAAGGCTTTCTTT. Encoded protein: CASSLEGVKAFF.

The chain recombines TRBV7-2 with TRBJ1-2, with 9 bases that match TRBD1. The CDR3 runs 16 residues. V was clipped by 4 bases and J by 1 base; unmatched bases: 7. Germline V gives CDR1 SGHTA, CDR2 FQGNSA. This CDR3 is CASSWLQGANNYGYTF. The CDR3 nucleotides are TGTGCCAGCAGCTGGTTACAGGGGGCGAATAACTATGGCTACACCTTC.

This CDR3 is CASSLLDRLRETQYF. The DNA for the CDR3 is TGCGCCAGCAGTCTCCTGGACAGGCTGCGGGAGACCCAGTACTTC. This chain uses TRBV5-1 with TRBJ2-5; 7 bases align to TRBD1. This CDR3 is 15 amino acids long. Germline V gene lookup returns CDR1 SGHRS and CDR2 YFSETQ. The junction had 12 bases not matched to a gene; V was cut back by 5 bases and J by 5 bases.

In its sample, this clone was seen once. The chain is built from TRBV5-6 and TRBJ2-5, with 7 bases identical to TRBD2. This CDR3 has 15 amino acids. CDR1 and CDR2 from the germline V gene are SGHDT and YYEEEE. The V segment lost 2 bases and the J segment 2 bases; nucleotides outside the gene matches: 6. The CDR3 coding sequence is TGTGCCAGCAGCTTTCGGACTAGAGCACAAGAGACCCAGTACTTC. Translation: CASSFRTRAQETQYF.

This chain links TRBV9 with TRBJ2-7; 9 positions agree with TRBD1. This CDR3 comprises 14 residues. The germline V gene encodes CDR1 SGDLS and CDR2 YYNGEE. V shed 3 bases, J shed 5 bases, and the junction held 6 bases outside the gene matches. CDR3 nucleotides: TGTGCCAGCAGCGCCAGGGGACAGGGCGACGAGCAGTACTTC. Translated, it gives CASSARGQGDEQYF.

The CDR3 loop is CSVGQGATDTQYF. DNA for the CDR3: TGCAGCGTGGGACAGGGGGCCACAGATACGCAGTATTTT. The rearrangement joins TRBV29-1 to TRBJ2-3; 12 positions agree with TRBD1. In germline, CDR1 is SQVTM, CDR2 ANQGSEA. This CDR3 has 13 amino acids. V gave up 6 bases and J gave up 2 bases; unmatched junction bases: 0.

The chain couples TRBV5-5 to TRBJ1-5, with TRBD1 matching 10 bases. V trimming: 4 bases; J trimming: 9 bases; junction bases outside the gene matches: 7. This CDR3 has 14 residues. Germline V lookup: CDR1 SGHKS, CDR2 YYEKEE (reference sequence). CDR3 in amino acids: CASSQGQGNMPQHF. The CDR3 DNA reads as TGTGCCAGCAGCCAGGGACAGGGGAATATGCCCCAGCATTTT.